The 9 T cell receptor beta chains below come from one sample, sequenced in a study of blood T cell repertoires in COVID-19. Assay used: immunoSEQ multiplex PCR; TCRdb lists only in-frame clones, some missing. Found here are hundreds of thousands of clones, approximately 90% of them singletons; the top ten hold 4.3%. The sequencing sample was made of peripheral blood. Receptors originate from a woman younger than 45 with acute or convalescent COVID-19.

The chain is built from TRBV9 and TRBJ1-3; D is unresolved. CDR1 and CDR2 (germline): SGDLS, YYNGEE. The CDR3 is made up of 15 amino acids. The V end was cut by 0 bases, the J end by 3 bases, with 10 bases between. The CDR3: CASSVGGGIGNTIYF. CDR3 DNA: TGTGCCAGCAGCGTAGGAGGAGGAATTGGAAACACCATATATTTT.

This sequence joins TRBV3-1 (or the pseudogene TRBV3-2) and TRBJ2-5; no firm D call. Germline CDR1 is LGHDT and CDR2 is YNNKEL (reference sequence). The CDR3 sequence is 12 residues long. V lost 1 base and J 7 bases, leaving 7 bases between the germline ends. Written as DNA, the CDR3 is TGTGCCAGCAGCCAAGGAGTTTGGACCCAGTACTTC. Its translation: CASSQGVWTQYF.

CDR3 region: CASSFFGTGDYGYTF. The CDR3 nucleotides read TGTGCCAGCAGCTTCTTCGGGACAGGTGACTATGGCTACACCTTC. The chain couples TRBV11-2 to TRBJ1-2, with 8 bases fitting TRBD1. CDR1 and CDR2 (germline): SGHAT, FQNNGV. V lost 3 bases and J lost 3; bases outside the gene matches: 6. This CDR3 comprises 15 residues.

The chain uses TRBV4-2 and TRBJ2-1, with a possible D match to TRBD1 (6 bases). The CDR3 loop spans 13 amino acids. The germline V gene has CDR1 LGHNA and CDR2 YNFKEQ. The V end lost 11 bases, the J end lost 0 bases, and 11 bases lay between the germline ends. The CDR3 DNA is TGTGCCGCCTCAGGGGCCTCCTACAATGAGCAGTTCTTC. Translating it yields CAASGASYNEQFF.

The gene calls are TRBV9 and TRBJ1-2; D unresolved. Trimming pared 4 bases from V and 6 bases from J, leaving 13 bases between. CDR1 and CDR2 from the germline V gene are SGDLS and YYNGEE. The CDR3 consists of 13 residues. The CDR3 region is CASSLGDRNGYTF. CDR3 nucleotide sequence: TGTGCCAGCAGCCTCGGGGATCGAAATGGCTACACCTTC.

With regard to this clone: The same CDR3 is also encoded by other DNA sequences in this sample. The chain recombines TRBV28 with TRBJ2-2; TRBD1 matches 9 bases. The V segment lost 8 bases and the J segment 6 bases; nucleotides outside the gene matches: 7. There are 14 residues in the CDR3. Germline CDR1 MDHEN, CDR2 SYDVKM. CDR3 bases: TGTGCCAGCGTTCGGGACAGGGCTCCCGGGGAGCTGTTTTTT. Its protein is CASVRDRAPGELFF. Based on the CDR3 plus reference TRBV28 and TRBJ2-2, the full variable domain is DVKVTQSSRYLVKRTGEKVFLECVQDMDHENMFWYRQDPGLGLRLIYFSYDVKMKEKGDIPEGYSVSREKKERFSLILESASTNQTSMYLCASVRDRAPGELFFGEGSRLTVL.

The V and J genes are TRBV13 and TRBJ2-5, with 8 bases that match TRBD1. Germline trimming cut 5 bases from V and 4 bases from J; bases unmatched to any gene: 18. Germline CDR1 is PRHDT and CDR2 is FYEKMQ (reference sequence). This CDR3 has 18 amino acids. The CDR3, as DNA: TGTGCCAGCAGCGGACCCGGGACAGGCTCTCTTTTGCGAGAGACCCAGTACTTC. Translating gives CASSGPGTGSLLRETQYF.

This chain links TRBV28 with TRBJ2-1, with D tentatively TRBD1 (5 bases). The CDR3 sequence is 12 residues long. Deletions cut 7 bases from V and 12 bases from J, with 16 bases between. The germline gives CDR1 MDHEN, CDR2 SYDVKM. Here the CDR3 DNA reads TGTGCCAGCACCGTCAAGGGGCAGGGGCAGTTCTTC. Protein: CASTVKGQGQFF.

CDR3 in amino acids: CASSQTWTSRNEQFF. The CDR3 DNA reads as TGTGCCAGCAGCCAAACCTGGACTAGCCGGAATGAGCAGTTCTTC. The rearrangement links TRBV3-1 (or the pseudogene TRBV3-2) to TRBJ2-1; 8 bases match TRBD2. CDR1 and CDR2 (germline): LGHDT, YNNKEL (reference sequence). The CDR3 spans 15 residues. V dropped 2 bases and J dropped 7; count of bases not matched to a gene: 7.